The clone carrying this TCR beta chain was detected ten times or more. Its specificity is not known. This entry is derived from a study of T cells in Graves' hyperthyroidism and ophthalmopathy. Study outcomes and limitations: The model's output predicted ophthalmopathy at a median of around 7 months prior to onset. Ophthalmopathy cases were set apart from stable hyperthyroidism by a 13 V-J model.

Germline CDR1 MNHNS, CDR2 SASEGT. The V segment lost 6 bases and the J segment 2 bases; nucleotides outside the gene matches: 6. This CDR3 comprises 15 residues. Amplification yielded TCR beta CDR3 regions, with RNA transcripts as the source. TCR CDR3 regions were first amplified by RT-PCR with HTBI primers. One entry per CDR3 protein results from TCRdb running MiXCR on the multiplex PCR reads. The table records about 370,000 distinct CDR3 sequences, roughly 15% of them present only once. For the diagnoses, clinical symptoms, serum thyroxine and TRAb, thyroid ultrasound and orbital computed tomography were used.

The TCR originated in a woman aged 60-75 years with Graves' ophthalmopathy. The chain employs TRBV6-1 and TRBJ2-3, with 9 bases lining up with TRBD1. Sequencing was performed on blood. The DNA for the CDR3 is TGTGCCAGCAGGGACAGGGGAGACCCCACAGATACGCAGTATTTT. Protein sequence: CASRDRGDPTDTQYF.